Sequencing of this T cell receptor (beta chain) was carried out in a study of cytomegalovirus exposure and HLA in healthy donors. Trimming pared 1 base from V and 0 bases from J, leaving 6 bases between. Germline loops: CDR1 SNHLY, CDR2 FYNNEI. This CDR3 comprises 14 residues. In this sample, this clone turned up once. Its antigen is not known. Notes on the study in general: Later analysis associated a missense DCLRE1C variant with TCR beta V- and J-gene trimming. For most TCR beta V segments, an earlier analysis put the productive rate at about 90% or about 30% of the time. An analysis was carried out later, and it reportedly showed fewer N-insertions in an Asian-associated ancestry cluster than the 666-donor mean.

60 Vbeta and 13 Jbeta primers were used in PCR. Per the authors' pipeline: Unique TCR beta chains numbered around 80 million in a later analysis, with roughly 11 million shared. The repertoire was sequenced with immunoSEQ multiplex PCR; TCRdb's copy has only in-frame clones and lacks some. The V and J calls and clone size were taken over from that table, and D and trimming were inferred from the DNA. Counted here are 90,000 to 150,000 clones, roughly 77% occurring once; the ten biggest clones make up around 2%. The clonotype was recovered from a man aged 40-49 years in good health and CMV-seronegative. The sample was PBMCs. J is TRBJ1-2 and V is TRBV2; D perhaps matches TRBD1 (6 bases). CDR3 DNA: TGTGCCAGCAGTGAAGGACAGGCTAACTATGGCTACACCTTC. It encodes CASSEGQANYGYTF.